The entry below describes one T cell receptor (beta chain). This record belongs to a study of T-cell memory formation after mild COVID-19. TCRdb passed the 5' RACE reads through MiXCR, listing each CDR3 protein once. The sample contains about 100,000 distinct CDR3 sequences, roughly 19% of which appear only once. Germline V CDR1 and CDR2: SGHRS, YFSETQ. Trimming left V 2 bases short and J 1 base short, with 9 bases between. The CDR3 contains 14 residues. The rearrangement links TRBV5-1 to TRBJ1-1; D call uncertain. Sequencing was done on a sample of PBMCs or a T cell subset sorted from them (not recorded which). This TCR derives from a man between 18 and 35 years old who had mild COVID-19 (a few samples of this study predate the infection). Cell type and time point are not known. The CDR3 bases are TGCGCCAGCAGCTTACTACCGCGGAACACTGAAGCTTTCTTT. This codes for CASSLLPRNTEAFF.